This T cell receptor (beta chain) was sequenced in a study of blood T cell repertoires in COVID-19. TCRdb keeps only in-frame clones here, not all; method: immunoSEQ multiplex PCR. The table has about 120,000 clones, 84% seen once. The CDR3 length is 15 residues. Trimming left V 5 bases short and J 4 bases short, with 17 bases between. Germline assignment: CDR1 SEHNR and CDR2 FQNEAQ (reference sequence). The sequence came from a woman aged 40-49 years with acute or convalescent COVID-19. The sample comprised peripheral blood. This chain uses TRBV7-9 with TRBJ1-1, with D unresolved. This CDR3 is CASSVAIAARTEAFF. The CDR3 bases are TGTGCCAGCAGCGTTGCCATAGCGGCTCGCACTGAAGCTTTCTTT. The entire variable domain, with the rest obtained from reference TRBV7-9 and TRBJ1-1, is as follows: DTGVSQNPRHKITKRGQNVTFRCDPISEHNRLYWYRQTLGQGPEFLTYFQNEAQLEKSRLLSDRFSAERPKGSFSTLEIQRTEQGDSAMYLCASSVAIAARTEAFFGQGTRLTVV.